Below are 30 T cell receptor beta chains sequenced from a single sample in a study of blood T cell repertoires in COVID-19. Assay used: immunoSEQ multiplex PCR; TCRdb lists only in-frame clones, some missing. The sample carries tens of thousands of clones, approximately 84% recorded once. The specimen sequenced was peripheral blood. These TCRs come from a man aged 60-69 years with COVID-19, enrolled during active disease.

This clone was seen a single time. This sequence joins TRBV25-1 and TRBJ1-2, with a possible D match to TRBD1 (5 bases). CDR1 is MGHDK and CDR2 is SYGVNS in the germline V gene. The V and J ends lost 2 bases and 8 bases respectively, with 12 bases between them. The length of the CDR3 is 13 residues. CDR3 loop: CASSERQEGGYTF. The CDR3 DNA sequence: TGTGCCAGCAGTGAACGGCAGGAGGGGGGCTACACCTTC.

This CDR3 reads CASSSPRTGNAGNTIYF. The CDR3 DNA reads as TGTGCCAGCAGTTCCCCGCGGACAGGAAACGCTGGAAACACCATATATTTT. J is TRBJ1-3 and V is TRBV28; 7 positions agree with TRBD1. The germline CDR1 and CDR2 sequences are MDHEN and SYDVKM. Trimming at V came to 4 bases and at J to 2 bases, leaving 11 bases not matched to a gene. CDR3 length: 17 amino acids. Full variable domain (remainder filled in from reference TRBV28 and TRBJ1-3): DVKVTQSSRYLVKRTGEKVFLECVQDMDHENMFWYRQDPGLGLRLIYFSYDVKMKEKGDIPEGYSVSREKKERFSLILESASTNQTSMYLCASSSPRTGNAGNTIYFGEGSWLTVV.

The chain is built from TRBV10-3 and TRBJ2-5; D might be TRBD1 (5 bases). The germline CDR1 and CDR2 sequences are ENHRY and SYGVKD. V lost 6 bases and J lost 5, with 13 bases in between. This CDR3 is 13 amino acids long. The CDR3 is CAIRGRVVETQYF. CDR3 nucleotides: TGTGCCATCAGAGGCAGGGTGGTCGAGACCCAGTACTTC.

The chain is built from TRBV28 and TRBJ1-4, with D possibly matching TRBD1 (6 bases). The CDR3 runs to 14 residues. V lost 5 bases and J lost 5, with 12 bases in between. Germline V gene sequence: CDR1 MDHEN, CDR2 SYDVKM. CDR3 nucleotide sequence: TGTGCCAGCAGTATGACAGGCCCAAATGAAAAACTGTTTTTT. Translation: CASSMTGPNEKLFF.

The CDR3 sequence is CASSLVLRVSEQFF. For the CDR3, the DNA is TGTGCCAGCAGCTTAGTCCTCCGGGTGAGTGAGCAGTTCTTC. The rearrangement links TRBV7-9 to TRBJ2-1; D is uncertain. Between the trimmed V and J ends, which lost 1 base and 9 bases, there was a span of 13 bases. This CDR3 is 14 amino acids long. CDR1 and CDR2 from the germline V gene are SEHNR and FQNEAQ (reference sequence).

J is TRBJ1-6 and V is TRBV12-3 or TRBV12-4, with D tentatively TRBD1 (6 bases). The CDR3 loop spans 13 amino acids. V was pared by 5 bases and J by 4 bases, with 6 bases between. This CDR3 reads CASSTGYNSPLHF. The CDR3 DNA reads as TGTGCCAGCAGTACAGGGTATAATTCACCCCTCCACTTT.

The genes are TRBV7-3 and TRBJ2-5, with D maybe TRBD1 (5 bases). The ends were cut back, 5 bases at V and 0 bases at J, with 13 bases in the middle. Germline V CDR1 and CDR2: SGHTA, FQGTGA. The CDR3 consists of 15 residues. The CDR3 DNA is TGTGCCAGCAGCCCCACAGGAATCTACCAAGAGACCCAGTACTTC. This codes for CASSPTGIYQETQYF.

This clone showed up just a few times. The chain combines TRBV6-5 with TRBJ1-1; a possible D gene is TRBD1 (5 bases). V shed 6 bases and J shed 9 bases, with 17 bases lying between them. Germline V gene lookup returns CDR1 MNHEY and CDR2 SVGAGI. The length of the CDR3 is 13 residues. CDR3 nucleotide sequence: TGTGCCAGCAGCCCGGGACTTCATCGTCAAGCTTTCTTT. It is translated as CASSPGLHRQAFF.

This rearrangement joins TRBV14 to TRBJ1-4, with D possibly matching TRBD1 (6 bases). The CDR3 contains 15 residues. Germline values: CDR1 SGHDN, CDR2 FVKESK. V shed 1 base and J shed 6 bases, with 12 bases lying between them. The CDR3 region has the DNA TGTGCCAGCAGCCAAGGGGCAGGGGTGGATGAAAAACTGTTTTTT. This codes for CASSQGAGVDEKLFF.

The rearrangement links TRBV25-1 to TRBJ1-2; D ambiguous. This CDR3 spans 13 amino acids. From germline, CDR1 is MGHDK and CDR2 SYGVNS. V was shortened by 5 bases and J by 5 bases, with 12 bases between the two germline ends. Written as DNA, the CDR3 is TGTGCCAGCAGTCGACAATCTGGATATGGCTACACCTTC. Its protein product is CASSRQSGYGYTF.

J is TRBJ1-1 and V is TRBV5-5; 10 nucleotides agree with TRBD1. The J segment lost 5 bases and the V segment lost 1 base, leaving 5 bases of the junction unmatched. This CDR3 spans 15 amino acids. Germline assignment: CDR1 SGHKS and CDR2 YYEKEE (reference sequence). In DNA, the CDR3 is TGTGCCAGCAGCTTGTCCGGGACAGGGGAAACTGAAGCTTTCTTT. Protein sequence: CASSLSGTGETEAFF.

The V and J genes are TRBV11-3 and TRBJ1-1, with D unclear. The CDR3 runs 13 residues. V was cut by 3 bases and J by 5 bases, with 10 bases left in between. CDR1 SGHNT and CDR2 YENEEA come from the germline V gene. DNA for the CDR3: TGTGCCAGCAGCTTTACCGGGAGAACTGAAGCTTTCTTT. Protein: CASSFTGRTEAFF.

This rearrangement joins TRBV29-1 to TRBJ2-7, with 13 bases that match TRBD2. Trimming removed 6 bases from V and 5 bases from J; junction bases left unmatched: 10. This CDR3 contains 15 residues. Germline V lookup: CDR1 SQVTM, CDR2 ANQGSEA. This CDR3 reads CSVFRTSGSSDEQYF. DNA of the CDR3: TGCAGCGTCTTTAGGACTAGCGGGAGTAGCGACGAGCAGTACTTC.

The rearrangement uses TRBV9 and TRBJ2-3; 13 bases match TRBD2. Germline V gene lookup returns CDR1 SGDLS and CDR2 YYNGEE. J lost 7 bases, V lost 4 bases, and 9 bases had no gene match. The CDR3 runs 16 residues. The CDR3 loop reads CASSYQSTSGRNTQYF. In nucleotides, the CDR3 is TGTGCCAGCAGCTATCAATCGACTAGCGGGAGGAATACGCAGTATTTT.

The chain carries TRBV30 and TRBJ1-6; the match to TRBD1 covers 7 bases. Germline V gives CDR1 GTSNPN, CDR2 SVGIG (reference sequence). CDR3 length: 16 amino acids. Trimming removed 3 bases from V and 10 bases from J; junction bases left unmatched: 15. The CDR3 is CAWRETGVGGRSPLHF. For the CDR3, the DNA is TGTGCCTGGAGAGAAACAGGGGTAGGAGGGAGATCACCCCTCCACTTT.

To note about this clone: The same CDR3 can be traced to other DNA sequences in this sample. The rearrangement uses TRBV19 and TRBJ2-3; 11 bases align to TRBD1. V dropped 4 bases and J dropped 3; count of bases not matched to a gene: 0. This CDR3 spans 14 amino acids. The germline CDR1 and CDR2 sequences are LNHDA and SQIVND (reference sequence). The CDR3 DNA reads TGTGCCAGTAGTAGGGACAGGGGGACAGATACGCAGTATTTT. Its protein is CASSRDRGTDTQYF.

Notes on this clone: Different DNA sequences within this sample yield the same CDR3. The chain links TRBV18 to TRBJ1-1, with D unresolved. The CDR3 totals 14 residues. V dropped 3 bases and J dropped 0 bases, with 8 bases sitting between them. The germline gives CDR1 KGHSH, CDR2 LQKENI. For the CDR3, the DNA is TGTGCCAGCTCACCCCCCTCCGTGAACACTGAAGCTTTCTTT. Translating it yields CASSPPSVNTEAFF.

CDR3 loop: CASSLFQRENIQYF. The DNA of the CDR3 is TGTGCCAGCAGCTTGTTCCAACGGGAAAACATTCAGTACTTC. The chain carries TRBV5-6 and TRBJ2-4; D unresolved. With 1 base removed from V and 5 bases from J, the gap between germline ends came to 10 bases. The CDR3 is 14 amino acids. Germline-derived CDR1 and CDR2 are SGHDT and YYEEEE.

This chain's CDR3 is CASSPIQANYGYTF. The CDR3, as DNA: TGTGCCAGCAGTCCCATACAGGCTAACTATGGCTACACCTTC. The rearrangement uses TRBV2 and TRBJ1-2, with D possibly matching TRBD1 (5 bases). Per germline, CDR1 SNHLY and CDR2 FYNNEI. The ends were cut back, 5 bases at V and 0 bases at J, with 10 bases in the middle. There are 14 residues in the CDR3.

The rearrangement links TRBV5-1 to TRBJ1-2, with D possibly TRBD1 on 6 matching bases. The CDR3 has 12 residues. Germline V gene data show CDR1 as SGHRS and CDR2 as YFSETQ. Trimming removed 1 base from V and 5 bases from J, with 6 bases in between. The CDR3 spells CASSLTGYGYTF. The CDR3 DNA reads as TGCGCCAGCAGCTTGACAGGGTATGGCTACACCTTC. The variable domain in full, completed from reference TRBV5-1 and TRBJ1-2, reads KAGVTQTPRYLIKTRGQQVTLSCSPISGHRSVSWYQQTPGQGLQFLFEYFSETQRNKGNFPGRFSGRQFSNSRSEMNVSTLELGDSALYLCASSLTGYGYTFGSGTRLTVV.

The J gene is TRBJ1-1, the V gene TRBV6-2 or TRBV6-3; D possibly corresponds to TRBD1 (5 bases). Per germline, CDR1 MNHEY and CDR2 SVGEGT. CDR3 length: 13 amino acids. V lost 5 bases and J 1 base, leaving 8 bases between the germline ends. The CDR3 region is CASSLGQNTEAFF. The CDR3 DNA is TGTGCCAGCAGTCTAGGACAGAACACTGAAGCTTTCTTT.

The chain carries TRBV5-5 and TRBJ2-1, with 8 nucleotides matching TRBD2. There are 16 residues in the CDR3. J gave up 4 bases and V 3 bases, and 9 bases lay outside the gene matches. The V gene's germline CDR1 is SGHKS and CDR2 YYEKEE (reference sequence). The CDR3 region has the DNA TGTGCCAGCAGCTATGGACTAGCCCAAGGGTACAATGAGCAGTTCTTC. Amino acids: CASSYGLAQGYNEQFF.

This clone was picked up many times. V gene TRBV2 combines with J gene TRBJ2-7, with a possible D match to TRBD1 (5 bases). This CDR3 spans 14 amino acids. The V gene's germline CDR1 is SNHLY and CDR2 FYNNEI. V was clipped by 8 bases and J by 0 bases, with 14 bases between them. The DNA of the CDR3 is TGTGCCAGCCATCCTCAGGGTAACTCCTACGAGCAGTACTTC. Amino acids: CASHPQGNSYEQYF.

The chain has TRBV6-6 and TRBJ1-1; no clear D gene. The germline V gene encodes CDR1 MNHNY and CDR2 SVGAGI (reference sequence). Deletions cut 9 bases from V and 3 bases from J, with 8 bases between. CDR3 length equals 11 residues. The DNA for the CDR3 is TGTGCCAGTAGAGTAGACACTGAAGCTTTCTTT. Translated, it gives CASRVDTEAFF.

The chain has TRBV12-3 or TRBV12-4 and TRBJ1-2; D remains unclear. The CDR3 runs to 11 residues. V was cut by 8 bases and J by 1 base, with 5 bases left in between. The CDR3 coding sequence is TGTGCCAGCGGAGGTAACTATGGCTACACCTTC. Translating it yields CASGGNYGYTF.

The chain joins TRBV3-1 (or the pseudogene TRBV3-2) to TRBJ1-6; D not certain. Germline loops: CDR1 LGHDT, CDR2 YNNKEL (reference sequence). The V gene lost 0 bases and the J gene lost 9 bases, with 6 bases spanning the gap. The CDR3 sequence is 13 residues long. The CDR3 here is CASSQEPGSPLHF. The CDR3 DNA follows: TGTGCCAGCAGCCAAGAGCCGGGTTCACCCCTCCACTTT.

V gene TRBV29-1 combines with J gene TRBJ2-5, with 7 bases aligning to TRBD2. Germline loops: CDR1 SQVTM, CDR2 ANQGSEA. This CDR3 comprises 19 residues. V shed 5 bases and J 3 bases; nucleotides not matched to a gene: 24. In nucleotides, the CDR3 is TGCAGCGTTACGGGCATCAGGCTAGCGGTCGCCGGACCTAAAGAGACCCAGTACTTC. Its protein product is CSVTGIRLAVAGPKETQYF.

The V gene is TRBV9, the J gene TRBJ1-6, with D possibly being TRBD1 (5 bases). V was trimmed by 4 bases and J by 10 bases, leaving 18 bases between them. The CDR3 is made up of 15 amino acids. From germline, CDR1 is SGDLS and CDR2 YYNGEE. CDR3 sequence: CASSPGVRVESPLHF. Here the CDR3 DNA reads TGTGCCAGCAGCCCCGGAGTCAGGGTGGAATCACCCCTCCACTTT. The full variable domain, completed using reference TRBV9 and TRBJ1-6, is DSGVTQTPKHLITATGQRVTLRCSPRSGDLSVYWYQQSLDQGLQFLIQYYNGEERAKGNILERFSAQQFPDLHSELNLSSLELGDSALYFCASSPGVRVESPLHFGNGTRLTVT.

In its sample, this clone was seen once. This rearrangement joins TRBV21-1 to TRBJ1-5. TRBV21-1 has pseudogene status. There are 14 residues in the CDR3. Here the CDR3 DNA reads TGTGCCAGCAGCAAGACGGGGGTTATTCAGCCCCAGCATTTT. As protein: CASSKTGVIQPQHF.

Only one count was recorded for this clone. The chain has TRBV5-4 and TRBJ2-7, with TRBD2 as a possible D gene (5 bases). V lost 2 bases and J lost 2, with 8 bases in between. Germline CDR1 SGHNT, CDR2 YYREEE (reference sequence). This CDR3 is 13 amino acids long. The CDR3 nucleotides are TGTGCCAGCAGCTTCAGCGGTCCCTACGAGCAGTACTTC. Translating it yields CASSFSGPYEQYF.